These T cell receptor beta chains were read from a single sample in a study of OX40 agonist ivuxolimab in advanced cancers. Data came from immunoSEQ multiplex PCR; TCRdb stores just in-frame clones and leaves some out. This sample has roughly 60,000 clones; roughly nine tenths occur once, and the top ten carry more than 13%. Source: CD4+ or CD8+ T cells sorted from blood, taken in a trial of the OX40 agonist ivuxolimab. These receptors were obtained from an adult with an advanced solid tumor such as melanoma, head and neck, liver or kidney cancer. CDR3s leave out the opening cysteine and the closing phenylalanine or tryptophan. A D gene is named only where the DNA matches it firmly.

d_call	j_call	v_call	cdr3_aa
TRBD1	TRBJ2-4	TRBV5-4	ASSSRDSKNIQY
-	TRBJ1-6	TRBV6-5	ASSYSRGGRSPLH
-	TRBJ1-2	TRBV4-2	ASSQTGAIPIGYT
TRBD2	TRBJ2-3	TRBV5-1	ASSLALAGATDTQY
TRBD1	TRBJ2-7	TRBV11-1	ASSQFGQGAYEQY
-	TRBJ1-3	TRBV9	ASSGVGGSGNTIY
-	TRBJ2-7	TRBV6-5	ASSTTQGAYEQY
TRBD2	TRBJ2-5	TRBV5-4	ASNKAQGGGRIQETQY
-	TRBJ2-3	TRBV7-6	ASSLYPILAARTDTQY
TRBD1	TRBJ2-3	TRBV7-3	ASSSGQGTDTQY
-	TRBJ2-7	TRBV7-2	ASSYSGTYAYEQY
TRBD2	TRBJ2-7	TRBV2	ASTATSGARSYEQY
TRBD2	TRBJ2-1	TRBV28	ASSLGGSTNEQF
-	TRBJ1-6	TRBV4-1	ASSQDWVSPLH
-	TRBJ2-7	TRBV15	ATSRAPGAPYEQY
-	TRBJ1-6	TRBV6-6	ASRTGIVDSPLH
TRBD2	TRBJ2-6	TRBV5-6	ASSLTSGFSGANVLT
TRBD1	TRBJ1-2	TRBV15	ATMRMRDRDAT
TRBD2	TRBJ2-5	TRBV7-3	ASREAGARQETQY
-	TRBJ2-5	TRBV27	ASSSPTRRETQY
-	TRBJ1-5	TRBV6-6	ASSYEVSGPQH
-	TRBJ2-1	TRBV15	ATSREGRGEQF
-	TRBJ2-7	TRBV5-4	ASSLAGGPYEQY
-	TRBJ2-7	TRBV7-2	ASSSHPVTYEQY
TRBD2	TRBJ2-1	TRBV28	ASSSSGRMQF
-	TRBJ1-5	TRBV6-5	ASSYDSNQPQH
-	TRBJ2-3	TRBV7-2	ASSLARGTDTQY
-	TRBJ1-1	TRBV11-2	ASSLGQKAF
-	TRBJ2-7	TRBV19	ASSSLRAGQYEQY
-	TRBJ1-1	TRBV18	ASSPRVGTEAF
-	TRBJ2-2	TRBV15	ATSRDKTLVSRHDTGELF
-	TRBJ2-7	TRBV18	ASSQYQSREGGEQY
-	TRBJ2-3	TRBV10-3	AINNGVNTDTQY
TRBD2	TRBJ2-3	TRBV4-3	ASSQRSGRSSTDTQY
-	TRBJ1-2	TRBV6-6	ASSQGHYGYT
-	TRBJ2-1	TRBV7-2	ASSLAPHEQF
TRBD2	TRBJ2-7	TRBV7-9	ASSTLGTSGTSYEQY
-	TRBJ1-5	TRBV7-2	ASSSQVGQPQH
TRBD2	TRBJ2-2	TRBV28	ASIRGGTGELF
-	TRBJ2-1	TRBV20-1	SAESENEQF
-	TRBJ1-5	TRBV19	ASSSSPGSPLSQPQH
-	TRBJ1-1	TRBV5-1	ASSLEDTEAF
-	TRBJ1-3	TRBV9	ASSVKDSGNTIY
TRBD2	TRBJ2-7	TRBV7-2	ASSYRTSGTTSSYEQY
-	TRBJ2-7	TRBV6-5	ASSYRGVGYEQY
TRBD2	TRBJ2-1	TRBV10-2	ASSESASGMGEQF
TRBD2	TRBJ2-7	TRBV6-5	ASRPAGGTYEQY
-	TRBJ2-4	TRBV20-1	SARRVDIQY
-	TRBJ2-1	TRBV11-3	ASSSLGTNNEQF
-	TRBJ1-5	TRBV5-6	ASSLGGDQPQH
-	TRBJ2-5	TRBV5-1	ASSSTRPLGETQY
TRBD1	TRBJ1-3	TRBV19	ASRTGGGRSPIY
-	TRBJ2-7	TRBV5-1	ASSLAGGRGAYEQY